This paragraph reports one T cell receptor (beta chain). Its antigen is not identified. This sample was included in a study of T cell responses to AZD1222 COVID-19 vaccine. Study results and limitations: The donors showed a predominance of white British ancestry and of females, with possible underestimation of clonal diversity.

The germline V gene has CDR1 MDHEN and CDR2 SYDVKM. Trimming cost V 6 bases and J 8 bases, with 13 bases left between them. This CDR3 is 12 amino acids long. Sequencing was performed with immunoSEQ multiplex PCR; in TCRdb, only in-frame clones are kept and a portion is missing. Of more than 90,000 clones detected, roughly 86% appear once; the ten largest clones hold 15% to 20%. Second-dose intervals near 4 or 12 weeks were combined. The specimen was peripheral blood, collected 28 days after the second AZD1222 dose. This sequence was found in an adult who received the AZD1222 COVID-19 vaccine. J is TRBJ1-2 and V is TRBV28, with a tentative D call TRBD1 (6 bases). The CDR3 DNA reads TGTGCCAGCAGGTATACAGGGAGGGGCTACACCTTC. Encoded protein: CASRYTGRGYTF.